What follows are 8 T cell receptor beta chains derived from one specimen sequenced in a study of shared clonotypes between healthy human individuals. Produced via immunoSEQ multiplex PCR; TCRdb's table is partial and in-frame only. Altogether some 2,100,000 clones are present, 85% to 95% being singletons, with the ten largest covering under 2%. Naive CD8 cells, CD45RO-negative and positively selected for CCR7, excluded terminally differentiated effector memory CD45RA+ cells. Sequences were obtained from naive CD8+ T cells from PBMCs. Every receptor here comes from a young man in good health. Some clones in this sample may be carry-over from other donors' samples.

The chain combines TRBV9 with TRBJ2-2; 11 nucleotides align to TRBD2. Per germline, CDR1 SGDLS and CDR2 YYNGEE. Trimming removed 4 bases from V and 4 bases from J; junction bases left unmatched: 12. This CDR3 region has 18 residues. The CDR3 reads CASSSRLLAGGPTGELFF. The CDR3 DNA sequence: TGTGCCAGCAGCTCGCGACTCTTAGCGGGAGGGCCCACCGGGGAGCTGTTTTTT.

CDR3 DNA sequence: TGTGCCAGCAGCTCACGGGACTACCACTACGAGCAGTACTTC. Its translation: CASSSRDYHYEQYF. The chain joins TRBV11-2 to TRBJ2-7; 7 nucleotides match TRBD2. Germline lookup yields CDR1 SGHAT and CDR2 FQNNGV. The CDR3 has 14 residues. With V trimmed by 4 bases and J by 3 bases, 6 bases remained unmatched. Supplemented by reference TRBV11-2 and TRBJ2-7, the full variable domain reads EAGVAQSPRYKIIEKRQSVAFWCNPISGHATLYWYQQILGQGPKLLIQFQNNGVVDDSQLPKDRFSAERLKGVDSTLKIQPAKLEDSAVYLCASSSRDYHYEQYFGPGTRLTVT.

This rearrangement joins TRBV7-9 to TRBJ2-7; 9 nucleotides agree with TRBD1. CDR3 length equals 14 residues. J lost 5 bases, V lost 3 bases, and 5 bases had no gene match. Germline CDR1 reads SEHNR; CDR2 reads FQNEAQ (reference sequence). CDR3: CASSFGDRVNEQYF. CDR3 DNA sequence: TGTGCCAGCAGCTTCGGGGACAGGGTCAACGAGCAGTACTTC.

V and J are TRBV7-8 and TRBJ2-1; 7 bases map to TRBD2. Germline values: CDR1 SGHVS, CDR2 FQNEAQ. The CDR3 covers 19 residues. Trimming cost V 0 bases and J 3 bases; bases outside gene matches: 14. The CDR3, as DNA: TGTGCCAGCAGCTTAGCGGGTAGCGGGTCCCTCACCCTCTACAATGAGCAGTTCTTC. Residues: CASSLAGSGSLTLYNEQFF.

This chain uses TRBV7-9 with TRBJ1-2; D is unclear. CDR1 and CDR2 from the germline V gene are SEHNR and FQNEAQ (reference sequence). This CDR3 is built from 15 residues. Trimming removed 5 bases from V and 6 bases from J, with 19 bases in between. CDR3 nucleotide sequence: TGTGCCAGCAGCCAAGATTCCTCGGGGTTGGATGGCTACACCTTC. Its protein is CASSQDSSGLDGYTF.

The V and J genes are TRBV7-8 and TRBJ2-7; D is possibly TRBD2 (6 bases). The V and J ends lost 1 base and 0 bases respectively, with 19 bases between them. Germline V gene lookup returns CDR1 SGHVS and CDR2 FQNEAQ. This CDR3 region has 18 residues. The CDR3 sequence is CASSLVQSGRPGSYEQYF. The CDR3 region has the DNA TGTGCCAGCAGCTTAGTTCAGTCAGGGAGGCCTGGCTCCTACGAGCAGTACTTC.

This sequence joins TRBV9 and TRBJ2-2; TRBD2 matches 7 bases. Germline values: CDR1 SGDLS, CDR2 YYNGEE. This CDR3 comprises 14 residues. The ends lost 1 base at V and 5 bases at J; junction bases unmatched: 2. The CDR3 reads CASSVTRETGELFF. The CDR3 nucleotides read TGTGCCAGCAGCGTAACGCGGGAGACCGGGGAGCTGTTTTTT.

The rearrangement joins TRBV29-1 to TRBJ2-1, with 12 nucleotides matching TRBD2. V lost 0 bases to trimming and J lost 6 bases; unmatched junction nucleotides: 3. CDR3 length equals 15 residues. Germline V gene data show CDR1 as SQVTM and CDR2 as ANQGSEA. CDR3 nucleotide sequence: TGCAGCGTTGAAGAGCCTAGCGGGAGGGCCAATGAGCAGTTCTTC. It encodes CSVEEPSGRANEQFF.